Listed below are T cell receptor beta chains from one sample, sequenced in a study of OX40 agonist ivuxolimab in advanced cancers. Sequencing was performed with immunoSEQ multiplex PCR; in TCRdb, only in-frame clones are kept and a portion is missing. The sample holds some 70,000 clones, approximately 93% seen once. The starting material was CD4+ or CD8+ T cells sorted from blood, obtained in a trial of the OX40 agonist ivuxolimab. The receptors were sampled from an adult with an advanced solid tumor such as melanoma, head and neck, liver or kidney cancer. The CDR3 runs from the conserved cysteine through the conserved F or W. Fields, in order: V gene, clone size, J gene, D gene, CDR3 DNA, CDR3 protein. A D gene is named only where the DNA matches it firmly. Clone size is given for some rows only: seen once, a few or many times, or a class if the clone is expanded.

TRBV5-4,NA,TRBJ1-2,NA,TGTGCCAGCAGCCCGGGTGGGGGGCCCGGGGACGGCTATGGCTACACCTTC,CASSPGGGPGDGYGYTF
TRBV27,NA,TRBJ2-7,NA,TGTGCCAGCAGTTTACGAGGCCGGTTGATACCCTACGAGCAGTACTTC,CASSLRGRLIPYEQYF
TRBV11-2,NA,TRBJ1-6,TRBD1,TGTGCCAGCAGCCCGTTGACAGGGGGCGGACGGCTCCACTTT,CASSPLTGGGRLHF
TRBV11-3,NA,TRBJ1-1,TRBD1,TGTGCCAGCAGCTTCGGACAGGGGTCGGCCACTGAAGCTTTCTTT,CASSFGQGSATEAFF
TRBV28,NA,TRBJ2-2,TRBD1,TGTGCCAGCAGTAGGCCGGGACAGGGTATCGGGGAGCTGTTTTTT,CASSRPGQGIGELFF
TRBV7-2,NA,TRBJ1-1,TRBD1,TGTGCCAGCCAGGGGGGGGCTGAAGCTTTCTTT,CASQGGAEAFF
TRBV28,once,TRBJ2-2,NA,TGTGCCAGCAGCTACAGCGGTGGGGGGTACACCGGGGAGCTGTTTTTT,CASSYSGGGYTGELFF
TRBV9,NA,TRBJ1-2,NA,TGTGCCAGCAGCGTAGAAGTGGGTCGAGGCTACACCTTC,CASSVEVGRGYTF
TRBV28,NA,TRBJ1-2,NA,TGTGCCAGCAGTTTAGGCAACTATGGCTACACCTTC,CASSLGNYGYTF
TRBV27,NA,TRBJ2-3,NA,TGTGCCAGCTGCGATCATAGCGGAGGGAGCACAGATACGCAGTATTTT,CASCDHSGGSTDTQYF
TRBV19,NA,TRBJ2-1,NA,TGTGCCAGTACCCGAGCGGGTCTCTCCTACAATGAGCAGTTCTTC,CASTRAGLSYNEQFF
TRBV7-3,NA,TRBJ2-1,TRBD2,TGTGCCAGCAGCTTAGTCGGGGGGTTTTACAATGAGCAGTTCTTC,CASSLVGGFYNEQFF
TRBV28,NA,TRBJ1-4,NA,TGTGCCAGCAGTTTAGGGACTAATGAAAAACTGTTTTTT,CASSLGTNEKLFF
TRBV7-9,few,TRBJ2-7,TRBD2,TGTGCCAGCAGCCCGGGACTAGGCATCTACGAGCAGTACTTC,CASSPGLGIYEQYF
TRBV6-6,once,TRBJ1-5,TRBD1,TGTGCCAGCAGGGGACAGGGGGCAAGACAGCCCCAGCATTTT,CASRGQGARQPQHF
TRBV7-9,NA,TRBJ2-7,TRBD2,TGTGCCAGCAGCTTAGCGGTGGGAGGGTCCAGGTCCTACGAGCAGTACTTC,CASSLAVGGSRSYEQYF
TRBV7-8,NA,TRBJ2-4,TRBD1,TGTGCCAGCAGCCCAAACAGGGGAATAGGCAAAAACATTCAGTACTTC,CASSPNRGIGKNIQYF
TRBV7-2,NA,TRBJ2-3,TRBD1,TGTGCCAGCAGCCTCACAGGGGGGCCTAGCACAGATACGCAGTATTTT,CASSLTGGPSTDTQYF
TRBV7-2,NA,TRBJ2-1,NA,TGTGCCAGCAGGACCCGCCTGAGCTCCTACAATGAGCAGTTCTTC,CASRTRLSSYNEQFF
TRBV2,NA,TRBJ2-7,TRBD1,TGTGCCAGCAGTGTACAGGGGGCAGGAGACTACGAGCAGTACTTC,CASSVQGAGDYEQYF
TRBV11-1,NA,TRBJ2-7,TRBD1,TGTGCCAGCAGCTTCATAGGGGGCTACTACGAGCAGTACTTC,CASSFIGGYYEQYF
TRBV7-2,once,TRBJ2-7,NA,TGTGCCAGCAGCTTCGACAGGAACTCCTACGAGCAGTACTTC,CASSFDRNSYEQYF
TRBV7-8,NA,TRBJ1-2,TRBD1,TGTGCCAGCAGCCGGTCGACAGGGAATTACGGCTACACCTTC,CASSRSTGNYGYTF
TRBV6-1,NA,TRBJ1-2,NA,TGTGCCAGCTGGGGGGGGGCCCGGAACTTATATGGCTACACCTTC,CASWGGARNLYGYTF
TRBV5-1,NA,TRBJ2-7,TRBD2,TGCGCCAGCAGCTTGGTAGCGGGGGGGCAATACGAGCAGTACTTC,CASSLVAGGQYEQYF
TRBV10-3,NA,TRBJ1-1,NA,TGTGCCACCGGACAGAACACTGAAGCTTTCTTT,CATGQNTEAFF
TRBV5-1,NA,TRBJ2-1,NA,TGCGCCAGCAGCTCCGCCCTGGGCCAGGCTTATGAGCAGTTCTTC,CASSSALGQAYEQFF
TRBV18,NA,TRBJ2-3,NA,TGTGCCAGCTCACCACGGACAAGAACATTCACAGATACGCAGTATTTT,CASSPRTRTFTDTQYF
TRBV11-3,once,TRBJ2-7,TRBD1,TGTGCCAGCAGCTCAGGACAGGGGAAAGTCTACGAGCAGTACTTC,CASSSGQGKVYEQYF
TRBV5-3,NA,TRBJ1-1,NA,TGTGCCAGAAGCCGCGAACACGTCCCGAACACTGAAGCTTTCTTT,CARSREHVPNTEAFF
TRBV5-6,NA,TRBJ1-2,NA,TGTGCCAGCAGCTTGGAGGACTATGGCTACACCTTC,CASSLEDYGYTF
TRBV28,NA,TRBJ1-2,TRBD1,TGTGCCAGCAGTTTGACAGGGGGCTCAACCTACTATGGCTACACCTTC,CASSLTGGSTYYGYTF
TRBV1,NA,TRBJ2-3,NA,TGCACCAGCAGCCAAGATCTTTGGGGTGGCGGGGGGGCCACAGATACGCAGTATTTT,CTSSQDLWGGGGATDTQYF
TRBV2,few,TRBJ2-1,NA,TGTGCCAGCAGTGAAGGACTAGTGGGACTCAATGAGCAGTTCTTC,CASSEGLVGLNEQFF
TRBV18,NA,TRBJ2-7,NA,TGTGCCAGCTCACCGACGGGACTCGTCTCCTACGAGCAGTACTTC,CASSPTGLVSYEQYF
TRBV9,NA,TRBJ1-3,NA,TGTGCCAGCAGCGTAGCTGTGGACAGTCCTCTCTCTGGAAACACCATATATTTT,CASSVAVDSPLSGNTIYF
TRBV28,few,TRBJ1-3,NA,TGTGCCAGCAGTTTACGTGGTAGTAACACCATATATTTT,CASSLRGSNTIYF
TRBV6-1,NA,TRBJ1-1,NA,TGTGCCAGCAGTGAAGTCAATGGACCGGCGGCAGCTTTCTTT,CASSEVNGPAAAFF
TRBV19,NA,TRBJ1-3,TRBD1,TGTGCCAGTAGATCGGACAGGGCCATCTCTGGAAACACCATATATTTT,CASRSDRAISGNTIYF
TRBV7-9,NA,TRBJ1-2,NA,TGTGCCAGCAGCAGAGAGGGGGTAGGAGGCTACACCTTC,CASSREGVGGYTF
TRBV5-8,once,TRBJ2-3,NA,TGTGCCAGCAGCGGCGGGGCCCCCACAGATACGCAGTATTTT,CASSGGAPTDTQYF
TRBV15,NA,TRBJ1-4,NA,TGTGCCACCAGCAGAGGGTTTACAGGAGAAAAACTGTTTTTT,CATSRGFTGEKLFF
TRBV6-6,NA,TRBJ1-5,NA,TGTGCCAGCAGTTCCCTTACGGGGCTCAATCAGCCCCAGCATTTT,CASSSLTGLNQPQHF
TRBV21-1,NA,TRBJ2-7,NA,TGTGCCAGCAGCAAAAATCCAGGGACGGTTCGTTCTGGGCAGTACTTC,CASSKNPGTVRSGQYF
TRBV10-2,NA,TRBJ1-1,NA,TGCGCCAGCAGTGAGTCGACTGCGACGGCTGCTTTCTTT,CASSESTATAAFF